This TCR beta chain was identified during a study of blood T cell repertoires in COVID-19. As for the study in general: COVID-19 samples from acute and convalescent phases originated in the United States, Italy and Spain. Sources were T cells, B-cell-depleted T cells, or PBMCs; the material itself was cDNA or gDNA.

Germline assignment: CDR1 SQVTM and CDR2 ANQGSEA. V lost 6 bases, J lost 7 bases, and 10 bases stayed unmatched. This CDR3 is built from 13 residues. In the study's own analysis: Scientists estimated how many nucleated cells there were by amplifying reference gene primers. Generated by immunoSEQ multiplex PCR, the TCRdb table keeps only in-frame clones and is missing some. V, J and clone size reflect that table, while D and trimming were determined from the DNA. The sample comprises 110,000 to 150,000 clones, roughly 90% of which are singletons, and 2.5% to 3% rests with the top ten. This receptor was identified in a man between 60 and 75 years old with active or convalescent COVID-19. The sample taken for sequencing was peripheral blood. This sequence joins TRBV29-1 and TRBJ2-7; 9 positions agree with TRBD1. CDR3 amino acids: CSVGGTGSREQYF. The CDR3 DNA reads TGCAGCGTGGGGGGGACAGGGTCGAGGGAGCAGTACTTC.